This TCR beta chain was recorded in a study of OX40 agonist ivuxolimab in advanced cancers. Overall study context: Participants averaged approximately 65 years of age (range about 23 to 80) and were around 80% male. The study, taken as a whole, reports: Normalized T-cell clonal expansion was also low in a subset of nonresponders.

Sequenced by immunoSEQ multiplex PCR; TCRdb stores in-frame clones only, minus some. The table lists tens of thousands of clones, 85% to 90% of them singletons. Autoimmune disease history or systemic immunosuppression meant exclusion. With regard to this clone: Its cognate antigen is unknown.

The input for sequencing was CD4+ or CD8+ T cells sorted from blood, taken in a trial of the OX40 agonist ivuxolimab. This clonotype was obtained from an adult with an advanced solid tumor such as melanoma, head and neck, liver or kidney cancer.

The CDR3 DNA follows: TGTGCCAGCTCACCACTAGGTTCCAGGGCCATATCCCGCCAGCCCCAGCATTTT. Residues: CASSPLGSRAISRQPQHF. The chain links TRBV18 to TRBJ1-5, with D possibly being TRBD1 (5 bases). Per germline, CDR1 KGHSH and CDR2 LQKENI. V was cut by 1 base and J by 7 bases, with 23 bases left in between. This CDR3 comprises 18 residues.